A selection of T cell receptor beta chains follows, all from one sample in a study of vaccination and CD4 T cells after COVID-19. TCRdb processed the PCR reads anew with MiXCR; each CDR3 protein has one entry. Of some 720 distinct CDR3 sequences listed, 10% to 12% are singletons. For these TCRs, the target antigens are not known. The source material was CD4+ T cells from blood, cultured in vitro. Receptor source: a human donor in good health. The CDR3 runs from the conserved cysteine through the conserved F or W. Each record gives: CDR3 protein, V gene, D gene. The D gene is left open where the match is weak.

CDR3aa: CASRSLRGRHYGDTQYF
v_gene: TRBV11-2
d_gene: -

CDR3aa: CASSLGGSAWYGYTF
v_gene: TRBV7-9
d_gene: -

CDR3aa: CASSQEDGLRSEAFF
v_gene: TRBV12-3/TRBV12-4
d_gene: -

CDR3aa: CASGQGAQNTEAFF
v_gene: TRBV2
d_gene: TRBD1

CDR3aa: CASSGWSGQGGTEAFF
v_gene: TRBV18
d_gene: -

CDR3aa: CASSFTSGGGETQYF
v_gene: TRBV5-1
d_gene: TRBD2

CDR3aa: CASSKVAGKETQYF
v_gene: TRBV21-1
d_gene: -

CDR3aa: CASSLPGLNPYEQYF
v_gene: TRBV28
d_gene: -

CDR3aa: CASLGQTTDTQYF
v_gene: TRBV7-2
d_gene: -

CDR3aa: CASSGTNQPQHF
v_gene: TRBV28
d_gene: -

CDR3aa: CASSYPGTGNSNQPQHF
v_gene: TRBV6-5
d_gene: TRBD1

CDR3aa: CASTLTMTGEVDTQYF
v_gene: TRBV12-3/TRBV12-4
d_gene: TRBD1

CDR3aa: CASSPAAGNEGYTF
v_gene: TRBV18
d_gene: -

CDR3aa: CASSSGGGQGAVSGYTF
v_gene: TRBV28
d_gene: TRBD1

CDR3aa: CASSPYPGGRAEKLFF
v_gene: TRBV7-9
d_gene: -

CDR3aa: CASSLVSPNYGYTF
v_gene: TRBV5-6
d_gene: -

CDR3aa: CASSLGNHYEQYF
v_gene: TRBV7-2
d_gene: -

CDR3aa: CASSLGLSGNTIYF
v_gene: TRBV7-6
d_gene: -

CDR3aa: CASSLSRDRENTGELFF
v_gene: TRBV7-3
d_gene: TRBD1

CDR3aa: CASTLGGRGLTEAFF
v_gene: TRBV5-4
d_gene: TRBD1

CDR3aa: CASSALQGSRNSPLHF
v_gene: TRBV2
d_gene: -

CDR3aa: CASSSPGLQSDTQYF
v_gene: TRBV28
d_gene: -

CDR3aa: CSVAGQGEGYTF
v_gene: TRBV29-1
d_gene: TRBD1

CDR3aa: CASSWDRVDQPQHF
v_gene: TRBV28
d_gene: TRBD1

CDR3aa: CASKGAGYEQYF
v_gene: TRBV2
d_gene: -

CDR3aa: CASPRGQGSQPQHF
v_gene: TRBV23-1
d_gene: TRBD1

CDR3aa: CSVGGAFF
v_gene: TRBV29-1
d_gene: -

CDR3aa: CAWSEFGSGNTGELFF
v_gene: TRBV30
d_gene: -

CDR3aa: CASSRDRTYNEQFF
v_gene: TRBV7-2
d_gene: TRBD1

CDR3aa: CATSEVGRQGLEQFF
v_gene: TRBV24-1
d_gene: TRBD1

CDR3aa: CASSPGQLEQFF
v_gene: TRBV4-2
d_gene: TRBD1

CDR3aa: CASGSAGGTYNEQFF
v_gene: TRBV6-1
d_gene: TRBD2

CDR3aa: CASSQGGGGPHGNIQYF
v_gene: TRBV4-2
d_gene: -

CDR3aa: CASRQTPNTGELFF
v_gene: TRBV7-6
d_gene: -

CDR3aa: CASRMYSPPDEQFF
v_gene: TRBV28
d_gene: -

CDR3aa: CASTPGTAPKKLFF
v_gene: TRBV19
d_gene: -

CDR3aa: CASSSTTLSTEAFF
v_gene: TRBV5-4
d_gene: -

CDR3aa: CASKKPGGTGYTF
v_gene: TRBV19
d_gene: -

CDR3aa: CASSQAGGRDEQYF
v_gene: TRBV3-1
d_gene: TRBD2

CDR3aa: CAWSVQNSPLHF
v_gene: TRBV30
d_gene: -

CDR3aa: CASSLGTGDIQYF
v_gene: TRBV7-9
d_gene: -

CDR3aa: CASRSLRLNEQFF
v_gene: TRBV6-1
d_gene: -

CDR3aa: CASRQGNISPLHF
v_gene: TRBV12-3/TRBV12-4
d_gene: TRBD1

CDR3aa: CASSLGTSGRTDTQYF
v_gene: TRBV11-3
d_gene: TRBD2

CDR3aa: CASSLVISAGNYGYTF
v_gene: TRBV11-2
d_gene: -

CDR3aa: CASSVGGQGSGELFF
v_gene: TRBV9
d_gene: TRBD1

CDR3aa: CASSVAGQASYEQYF
v_gene: TRBV2
d_gene: TRBD1